This T cell receptor beta chain is from a study of cytomegalovirus exposure and HLA in healthy donors. For the study at large: T cells numbering about 200 million yielded more than 95 million unique TCR beta sequences in an earlier analysis. The early release's HLA-typed donors yielded 78 million or so unique TCRs.

V lost 4 bases and J lost 2, with 16 bases in between. The germline V gene encodes CDR1 GTSNPN and CDR2 SVGIG (reference sequence). The CDR3 extends over 15 amino acids. The PCR ran on 60 Vbeta and 13 Jbeta primers. Some clones are missing from TCRdb's copy, which holds only in-frame ones; the method was immunoSEQ multiplex PCR. The data contain over 150,000 clones, about 77% of them singletons. The clonotype was recovered from a male donor in good health and CMV-seropositive. Sequencing was carried out using PBMCs. The chain joins TRBV30 to TRBJ2-3; TRBD2 is a possible D gene (6 bases). DNA for the CDR3: TGTGCCTGGAAGCGGCCCGCGGGGCACACAGATACGCAGTATTTT. This gives the protein CAWKRPAGHTDTQYF.